These 19 T cell receptor beta chains came from one sample sequenced in a study of beta chain features in type 1 diabetes. Study results and caveats: Among all four CD4+ subsets, Type 1 diabetes patients had TCRB CDR3s that were moderately but significantly shorter.

The study reverse transcribed the entire isolated RNA, so it sequenced expressed TCRB transcripts. Sequencing was performed with immunoSEQ multiplex PCR; in TCRdb, only in-frame clones are kept and a portion is missing. The profile covers under 400,000 clones, with over 9.5% appearing a single time and 0.01% taken by the ten largest. The antigens these receptors bind are not known. Material: naive CD4+ T cells from blood. These receptors all stem from a woman between 18 and 29 years old with type 1 diabetes.

V and J are TRBV29-1 and TRBJ1-4, with 8 bases that match TRBD1. V was clipped by 3 bases and J by 7 bases; unmatched bases: 4. The CDR3 runs to 13 residues. The germline V gene has CDR1 SQVTM and CDR2 ANQGSEA. The CDR3 sequence is CSVETGVGEKLFF. For the CDR3, the DNA is TGCAGCGTTGAGACAGGGGTTGGTGAAAAACTGTTTTTT.

This clone showed up just a few times. The rearrangement links TRBV29-1 to TRBJ2-1; TRBD2 matches 10 bases. Germline trimming cut 4 bases from V and 6 bases from J; bases unmatched to any gene: 6. The CDR3 is 14 amino acids. Germline CDR1 SQVTM, CDR2 ANQGSEA. CDR3 DNA: TGCAGCGTTGTAAGGGCTAGCGGGGGCAATGAGCAGTTCTTC. Its translation is CSVVRASGGNEQFF.

This clone appeared a few times. This sequence joins TRBV14 and TRBJ1-2; a possible D gene is TRBD1 (6 bases). The CDR3 totals 18 residues. V was shortened by 0 bases and J by 0 bases, with 17 bases between the two germline ends. Germline V lookup: CDR1 SGHDN, CDR2 FVKESK. The CDR3: CASSQDPTNRDPNYGYTF. DNA for the CDR3: TGTGCCAGCAGCCAAGACCCGACCAACAGGGACCCTAACTATGGCTACACCTTC.

The chain joins TRBV29-1 to TRBJ2-2; TRBD2 matches 14 bases. J gave up 5 bases and V 6 bases, and 5 bases lay outside the gene matches. The V gene's germline CDR1 is SQVTM and CDR2 ANQGSEA. This CDR3 comprises 15 residues. CDR3 sequence (DNA): TGCAGCGTCGGGACTAGCGGGAGCGGTACCGGGGAGCTGTTTTTT. Its protein product is CSVGTSGSGTGELFF.

The chain carries TRBV28 and TRBJ2-3; TRBD1 matches 8 bases. Trimming cost V 6 bases and J 5 bases; bases outside gene matches: 4. Germline V gene data show CDR1 as MDHEN and CDR2 as SYDVKM. The CDR3 loop spans 13 amino acids. CDR3 amino acids: CASRDRARDTQYF. CDR3 nucleotides: TGTGCCAGCAGGGACAGGGCAAGAGATACGCAGTATTTT.

The rearrangement uses TRBV30 and TRBJ2-3, with unresolved D. V lost 0 bases, J lost 7 bases, and 11 bases lay in between. CDR3 length: 13 amino acids. Germline CDR1 and CDR2: GTSNPN and SVGIG (reference sequence). The CDR3: CAWSVLIENTQYF. For the CDR3, the DNA is TGTGCCTGGAGTGTACTTATTGAGAATACGCAGTATTTT.

The V and J genes are TRBV7-2 and TRBJ2-7; 8 bases are shared with TRBD1. The V gene end was trimmed by 1 base and the J gene end by 2 bases; junction bases not matched to a gene: 1. The CDR3 has 14 amino acids. Germline V gene lookup returns CDR1 SGHTA and CDR2 FQGNSA. The CDR3 DNA follows: TGTGCCAGCAGCTTAGTCAGGGGGCCCTACGAGCAGTACTTC. As protein: CASSLVRGPYEQYF.

In its sample, this clone was seen a few times. The CDR3 loop is CSAGTRGGVLDTIYF. CDR3 in DNA: TGCAGCGCTGGGACCAGAGGGGGAGTGTTGGACACCATATATTTT. V and J are TRBV29-1 and TRBJ1-3, with D possibly TRBD1 on 6 matching bases. Germline lookup yields CDR1 SQVTM and CDR2 ANQGSEA. Trimming took 7 bases from V and 8 from J, leaving 24 bases between them. The CDR3 has 15 amino acids.

This clone has only a few counts. The chain employs TRBV29-1 and TRBJ2-7; unclear D gene. The germline V gene has CDR1 SQVTM and CDR2 ANQGSEA. V was trimmed by 7 bases and J by 3 bases, leaving 13 bases between them. The CDR3 is 12 residues long. The CDR3 sequence: CSGGAGLYEQYF. DNA of the CDR3: TGCAGCGGTGGTGCAGGCCTCTACGAGCAGTACTTC.

There are a few counts of this clone. The chain is built from TRBV18 and TRBJ2-1; 10 bases match TRBD2. Germline CDR1 reads KGHSH; CDR2 reads LQKENI. J lost 7 bases, V lost 4 bases, and 13 bases had no gene match. The CDR3 extends over 17 amino acids. The CDR3 region has the DNA TGTGCCAGCTCACAAGGGACTAGCGATTCGGGTAGGAATGAGCAGTTCTTC. As protein: CASSQGTSDSGRNEQFF. The full variable domain, its missing parts supplied by reference TRBV18 and TRBJ2-1, is NAGVMQNPRHLVRRRGQEARLRCSPMKGHSHVYWYRQLPEEGLKFMVYLQKENIIDESGMPKERFSAEFPKEGPSILRIQQVVRGDSAAYFCASSQGTSDSGRNEQFFGPGTRLTVL.

This clone was observed a handful of times. The chain uses TRBV6-5 and TRBJ2-1, with 9 bases matching TRBD1. The CDR3 is 14 amino acids. The V gene's germline CDR1 is MNHEY and CDR2 SVGAGI. After removal of 5 bases from V and 6 bases from J, the junction contained 5 bases not matched to a gene. In DNA, the CDR3 is TGTGCCAGCAGTCGGGACAGGGTATTCAATGAGCAGTTCTTC. This codes for CASSRDRVFNEQFF.

The rearrangement uses TRBV5-4 and TRBJ2-2; TRBD2 might be the D (5 bases). This CDR3 comprises 16 residues. Per germline, CDR1 SGHNT and CDR2 YYREEE (reference sequence). Between the trimmed V and J ends, which lost 4 bases and 4 bases, there was a span of 17 bases. The CDR3 sequence: CASSERTHAFTGELFF. The CDR3 nucleotides read TGTGCCAGCAGCGAGAGGACTCACGCTTTCACCGGGGAGCTGTTTTTT.

The V call is TRBV10-3, the J call TRBJ2-7, with 14 bases that match TRBD2. The CDR3 loop spans 16 amino acids. Germline V gene lookup returns CDR1 ENHRY and CDR2 SYGVKD. The J segment lost 5 bases and the V segment lost 6 bases, leaving 9 bases of the junction unmatched. CDR3 DNA sequence: TGTGCCATCAGCAGACTAGCGGGAGGGCCACGCGACGAGCAGTACTTC. Amino acids: CAISRLAGGPRDEQYF.

This clone was observed a handful of times. This rearrangement joins TRBV5-4 to TRBJ1-2, with a tentative D call TRBD1 (5 bases). The CDR3 runs 14 residues. Trimming stripped 4 bases from V and 6 bases from J, with 16 bases between. The germline CDR1 and CDR2 sequences are SGHNT and YYREEE (reference sequence). The CDR3 coding sequence is TGTGCCAGCAGCCATAAAGGGGCAGGGAATGGCTACACCTTC. Its translation: CASSHKGAGNGYTF.

The gene calls are TRBV7-2 and TRBJ1-2; maybe TRBD1 (5 bases). V shed 5 bases and J shed 4 bases, with 17 bases lying between them. The CDR3 loop spans 15 amino acids. Germline loops: CDR1 SGHTA, CDR2 FQGNSA. The CDR3 DNA follows: TGTGCCAGCAGCCACGGGGGTCCAGGTGGCTATGGCTACACCTTC. It translates to CASSHGGPGGYGYTF.

This clone was seen a handful of times. CDR3 amino acids: CASSPGASGRGNEQFF. In nucleotides, the CDR3 is TGCGCCAGCAGCCCAGGAGCTAGCGGGAGAGGCAATGAGCAGTTCTTC. This chain joins TRBV4-1 and TRBJ2-1; 10 nucleotides match TRBD2. The CDR3 is made up of 16 amino acids. The V and J ends lost 4 bases and 6 bases, in that order; junction bases with no gene match: 9. The germline gives CDR1 MGHRA, CDR2 YSYEKL.

This clone has more than one count but fewer than ten. This chain connects TRBV5-1 to TRBJ2-5; TRBD2 matches at 7 bases. Unmatched junction bases numbered 5, after V lost 1 base and J lost 5 bases. Germline loops: CDR1 SGHRS, CDR2 YFSETQ. This CDR3 has 14 residues. This CDR3 is CASSLSGGRETQYF. CDR3 DNA: TGCGCCAGCAGCTTGTCGGGAGGACGGGAGACCCAGTACTTC.

In regard to this clone: Other DNA variants within this sample encode the same CDR3. The gene calls are TRBV27 and TRBJ1-1, with D unresolved. The CDR3 loop spans 12 amino acids. Trimming shortened V by 4 bases and J by 0 bases, and 3 bases separated the two germline ends. Germline values: CDR1 MNHEY, CDR2 SMNVEV (reference sequence). CDR3 protein: CASSSVNTEAFF. Here the CDR3 DNA reads TGTGCCAGCAGTTCGGTGAACACTGAAGCTTTCTTT.

This chain joins TRBV10-3 and TRBJ2-7; D unclear. The CDR3 spans 12 residues. V lost 8 bases, J lost 7 bases, and 15 bases lay in between. The germline V gene has CDR1 ENHRY and CDR2 SYGVKD. Here the CDR3 reads CAIGQLAWEQYF. The CDR3 nucleotides read TGTGCCATCGGGCAGTTGGCGTGGGAGCAGTACTTC.